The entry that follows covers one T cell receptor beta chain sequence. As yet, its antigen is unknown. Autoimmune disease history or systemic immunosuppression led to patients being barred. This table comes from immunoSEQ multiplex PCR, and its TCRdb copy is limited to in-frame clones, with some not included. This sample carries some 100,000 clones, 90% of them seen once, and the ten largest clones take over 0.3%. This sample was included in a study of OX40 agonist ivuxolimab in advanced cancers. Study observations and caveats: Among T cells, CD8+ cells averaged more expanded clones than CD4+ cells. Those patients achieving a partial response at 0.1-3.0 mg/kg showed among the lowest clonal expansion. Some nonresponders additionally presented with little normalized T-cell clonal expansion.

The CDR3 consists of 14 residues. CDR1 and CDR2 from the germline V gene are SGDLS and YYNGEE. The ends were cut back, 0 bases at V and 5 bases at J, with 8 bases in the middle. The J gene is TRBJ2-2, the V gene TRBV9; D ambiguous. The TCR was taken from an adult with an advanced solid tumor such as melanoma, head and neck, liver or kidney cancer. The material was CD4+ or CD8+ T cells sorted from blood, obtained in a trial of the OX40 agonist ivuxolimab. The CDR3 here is CASSVGSFTGELFF. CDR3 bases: TGTGCCAGCAGCGTAGGGTCCTTTACCGGGGAGCTGTTTTTT.